Listed here is a single T cell receptor beta chain. The antigen remains undetermined. Primers for the PCR totalled 60 Vbeta and 13 Jbeta. The repertoire was sequenced with immunoSEQ multiplex PCR; TCRdb's copy has only in-frame clones and lacks some. The sample records around 120,000 clones, roughly 85% being singletons. V gave up 4 bases and J gave up 3 bases; unmatched junction bases: 6. CDR3 length: 15 residues. Per the germline V gene, CDR1 is SGHRS and CDR2 is YFSETQ. The sample belongs to a study of cytomegalovirus exposure and HLA in healthy donors. About the research overall: Around 85 million unique TCR sequences came from HLA-typed donors in an early release. The study, taken as a whole, reports: Earlier analysis looked at TCR beta V segments, and most were productive about 87% or about 30% of the time. A missense variant in DCLRE1C was later tied to TCR beta V- and J-gene trimming.

This chain links TRBV5-1 with TRBJ2-3; 9 bases fit TRBD2. This TCR came from a woman aged 40-49 years in good health and CMV-seronegative. Sequenced: PBMCs. The CDR3 loop reads CASSGPGLATDTQYF. The CDR3 DNA reads as TGCGCCAGCAGCGGACCGGGACTAGCAACAGATACGCAGTATTTT.